This section outlines one TCR gamma chain sequence together with its context. In its sample, this clone comes out as hyperexpanded (1% or more). The clone's antigen remains unknown. The record has no base qualities; no much larger clone is one base away. This specimen includes other DNA sequences encoding the same CDR3. The data were obtained in a study of gammadelta T cells in human blood (dated by TCRdb to 2018 to 2020). Here is what the overall study found, with its caveats: The study reported that microbial exposure appeared to drive polyclonal expansion of innate gamma-delta T cells immediately after birth.

Germline trimming amounts to 2 bases on V and 3 bases on J, with 1 as the count of junction bases outside the gene matches. The germline V gene supplies CDR1 EGSTGY and CDR2 YDSYTSSV. Inclusive of the bounding cysteine and phenylalanine, the CDR3 is 12 residues long. Solely the CDR3 DNA is kept, with 36 bases framed from the first base. Library preparation was by RT-PCR. Sequencing was performed on an Illumina MiSeq. TCRdb reanalyzed the public reads with the CATT caller, and identical DNA sequences were merged afterwards. This sample has around 200 gamma-chain clones in its table, and 6.5% to 8% of those were observed once. Jointly, the top ten make up 40% to 45% of the sample.

The material sequenced was Vgamma9Vdelta2 gamma-delta T cells from infant blood. The rearranged chain carries TRGV4 and TRGJ1 or TRGJ2. The TCR comes from a human donor. The DNA reads TGTGCCACCTGGGATGTTTATTATAAGAAACTCTTT. This is translated as CATWDVYYKKLF.